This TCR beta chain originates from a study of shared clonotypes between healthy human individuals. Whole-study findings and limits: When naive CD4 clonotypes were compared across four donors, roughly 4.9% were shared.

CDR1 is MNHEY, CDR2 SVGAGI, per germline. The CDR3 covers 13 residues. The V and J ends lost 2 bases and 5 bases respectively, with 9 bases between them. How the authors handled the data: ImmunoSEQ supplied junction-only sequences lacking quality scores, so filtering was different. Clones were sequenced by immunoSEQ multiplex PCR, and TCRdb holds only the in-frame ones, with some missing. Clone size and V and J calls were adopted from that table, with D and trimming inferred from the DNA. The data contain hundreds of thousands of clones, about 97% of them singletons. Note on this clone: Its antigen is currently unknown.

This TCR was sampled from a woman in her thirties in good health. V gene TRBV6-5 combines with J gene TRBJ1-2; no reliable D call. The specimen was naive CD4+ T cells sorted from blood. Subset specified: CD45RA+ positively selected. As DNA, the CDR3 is TGTGCCAGCAGTTACGGGGATCCGTATGGCTACACCTTC. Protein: CASSYGDPYGYTF.